The 23 T cell receptor beta chains given below trace back to one sample, sequenced in a study of blood T cell repertoires in COVID-19. The repertoire was sequenced with immunoSEQ multiplex PCR; TCRdb's copy has only in-frame clones and lacks some. Among approximately 200,000 clones listed, roughly 87% were seen once. The sequenced sample consisted of peripheral blood. Receptor source: a man aged 35 to 55 with active or convalescent COVID-19.

This clone was counted a few times. The V gene is TRBV20-1, the J gene TRBJ1-2; TRBD1 might be the D (5 bases). This CDR3 has 11 amino acids. V lost 3 bases and J 10 bases, leaving 12 bases between the germline ends. Germline V gene lookup returns CDR1 DFQATT and CDR2 SNEGSKA (reference sequence). The CDR3 DNA is TGCAGTGCTAGGGGTCAGGGACTCTACACCTTC. Translated: CSARGQGLYTF.

The CDR3 DNA reads TGTGCCTGGGGTGACAGGGCCAACACTGAAGCTTTCTTT. It encodes CAWGDRANTEAFF. This rearrangement joins TRBV30 to TRBJ1-1; 7 bases agree with TRBD1. The CDR3 covers 13 residues. J lost 2 bases, V lost 5 bases, and 5 bases had no gene match. Germline V gene lookup returns CDR1 GTSNPN and CDR2 SVGIG (reference sequence).

This chain links TRBV2 with TRBJ1-5; 7 nucleotides match TRBD1. V lost 7 bases, J lost 9 bases, and 15 bases stayed unmatched. CDR3 size: 15 residues. Per the germline V gene, CDR1 is SNHLY and CDR2 is FYNNEI. CDR3 sequence (DNA): TGTGCCAGCACCACGACCCGACAGGGTTCGGGGCCCCAGCATTTT. Translated: CASTTTRQGSGPQHF.

This rearrangement joins TRBV19 to TRBJ2-7, with 7 bases that match TRBD1. In germline, CDR1 is LNHDA, CDR2 SQIVND (reference sequence). With 5 bases clipped from V and 1 base from J, the junction kept 11 bases outside the gene matches. The CDR3 loop spans 16 amino acids. This chain's CDR3 is CASSLRQGLESYEQYF. The DNA of the CDR3 is TGTGCCAGTAGTCTCAGACAGGGATTAGAGTCCTACGAGCAGTACTTC.

V is TRBV28 and J is TRBJ1-1; D perhaps matches TRBD1 (5 bases). With 5 bases removed from V and 5 bases from J, the gap between germline ends came to 15 bases. CDR1 and CDR2 (germline): MDHEN, SYDVKM. There are 14 residues in the CDR3. The CDR3 DNA follows: TGTGCCAGCAGTCACCCTAAGGGGATAACTGAAGCTTTCTTT. Translating gives CASSHPKGITEAFF.

This chain joins TRBV10-1 and TRBJ2-7, with a tentative D call TRBD1 (6 bases). V was clipped by 0 bases and J by 5 bases, with 17 bases between them. Germline lookup yields CDR1 WNHNN and CDR2 SYGVQD (reference sequence). The CDR3 has 16 residues. The CDR3 protein is CASSESAGVGVDEQYF. The CDR3 bases are TGCGCCAGCAGTGAGTCGGCAGGGGTGGGGGTAGACGAGCAGTACTTC.

The V and J genes are TRBV6-6 and TRBJ1-3, with a tentative D call TRBD1 (5 bases). This CDR3 is 15 amino acids long. Germline V gene data show CDR1 as MNHNY and CDR2 as SVGAGI (reference sequence). Trimming pared 11 bases from V and 0 bases from J, leaving 17 bases between. Written as DNA, the CDR3 is TGTGCCTCCACGCTCCAACAGGACTCTGGAAACACCATATATTTT. Translating gives CASTLQQDSGNTIYF.

In its sample, this clone was seen once. The chain employs TRBV15 and TRBJ1-2, with D tentatively TRBD1 (5 bases). Per the germline V gene, CDR1 is LNHNV and CDR2 is YYDKDF (reference sequence). V lost 1 base and J lost 5, with 17 bases in between. The CDR3 contains 16 residues. The CDR3, as DNA: TGTGCCACCAGCAGAGGTGGGACTGGACCGACGTATGGCTACACCTTC. This codes for CATSRGGTGPTYGYTF.

V gene TRBV4-1 combines with J gene TRBJ1-6; possible D gene TRBD1, 5 bases. There are 14 residues in the CDR3. V lost 8 bases and J 9 bases, leaving 17 bases between the germline ends. The germline CDR1 and CDR2 sequences are MGHRA and YSYEKL. The CDR3 coding sequence is TGCGCCAGCGCCGAGGCCCTCGGGGGTTCACCCCTCCACTTT. Its protein product is CASAEALGGSPLHF.

The chain carries TRBV19 and TRBJ2-3; 8 bases are shared with TRBD2. The CDR3 is 16 residues long. Germline-derived CDR1 and CDR2 are LNHDA and SQIVND (reference sequence). The V and J ends lost 3 bases and 2 bases, in that order; junction bases with no gene match: 7. The CDR3 loop reads CASSIRVAGPTDTQYF. The CDR3 DNA sequence: TGTGCCAGTAGTATTAGAGTAGCGGGGCCCACAGATACGCAGTATTTT.

The rearrangement links TRBV6-5 to TRBJ2-7, with a weak D call TRBD2 (5 bases). This CDR3 is built from 11 residues. CDR1 is MNHEY, CDR2 SVGAGI, per germline. Trimming pared 6 bases from V and 4 bases from J, leaving 7 bases between. Here the CDR3 reads CASRVAYEQYF. CDR3 in DNA: TGTGCCAGCAGGGTAGCGTACGAGCAGTACTTC.

This clone was picked up a small number of times. This chain uses TRBV19 with TRBJ1-1; tentatively, D is TRBD1 (6 bases). The CDR3 contains 13 residues. V lost 3 bases and J 6 bases, leaving 11 bases between the germline ends. CDR1 and CDR2 (germline): LNHDA, SQIVND (reference sequence). The CDR3 sequence is CASSMAGAAEAFF. CDR3 nucleotide sequence: TGTGCCAGTAGTATGGCAGGGGCCGCTGAAGCTTTCTTT.

This clone has only a few counts. The V gene is TRBV29-1, the J gene TRBJ2-7; 10 positions agree with TRBD1. Per the germline V gene, CDR1 is SQVTM and CDR2 is ANQGSEA. V was pared by 5 bases and J by 3 bases, with 7 bases of the junction left unmatched. This CDR3 contains 14 residues. The CDR3 loop is CSVIVGQGIYEQYF. DNA for the CDR3: TGCAGCGTTATCGTGGGACAGGGGATCTACGAGCAGTACTTC.

The chain combines TRBV5-8 with TRBJ1-1; D unresolved. The CDR3 has 13 residues. V shed 2 bases and J shed 0 bases, with 5 bases lying between them. Looked up from germline, CDR1 is SGHTS and CDR2 is YDEGEE. The CDR3 here is CASSFTVNTEAFF. The CDR3 DNA reads as TGTGCCAGCAGCTTTACAGTGAACACTGAAGCTTTCTTT. Drawing the rest from reference TRBV5-8 and TRBJ1-1, the complete variable domain is EAGVTQSPTHLIKTRGQQATLRCSPISGHTSVYWYQQALGLGLQFLLWYDEGEERNRGNFPPRFSGRQFPNYSSELNVNALELEDSALYLCASSFTVNTEAFFGQGTRLTVV.

The chain carries TRBV3-1 (or the pseudogene TRBV3-2) and TRBJ2-1, with 8 bases fitting TRBD2. CDR3 length: 15 residues. CDR1 and CDR2 from the germline V gene are LGHDT and YNNKEL (reference sequence). J gave up 5 bases and V 0 bases, and 3 bases lay outside the gene matches. Written as DNA, the CDR3 is TGTGCCAGCAGCCAAGATCAGCGGGGGAACAATGAGCAGTTCTTC. As protein: CASSQDQRGNNEQFF.

The chain uses TRBV6-5 and TRBJ2-7; 8 bases map to TRBD1. Trimming cost V 6 bases and J 6 bases; bases outside gene matches: 10. The germline CDR1 and CDR2 sequences are MNHEY and SVGAGI. CDR3 length: 14 residues. CDR3 nucleotides: TGTGCCAGCAGAAAAAACAGGGGGGCCCCCGAGCAGTACTTC. It codes for CASRKNRGAPEQYF.

The chain carries TRBV5-6 and TRBJ2-5; TRBD1 matches 10 bases. This CDR3 has 15 residues. V lost 1 base to trimming and J lost 3 bases; unmatched junction nucleotides: 3. Germline assignment: CDR1 SGHDT and CDR2 YYEEEE. In DNA, the CDR3 is TGTGCCAGCAGCTTGTACGGGACAGGGGAAGAGACCCAGTACTTC. It specifies CASSLYGTGEETQYF.

The gene calls are TRBV5-1 and TRBJ2-7, with D perhaps TRBD1 (6 bases). Germline CDR1 SGHRS, CDR2 YFSETQ. CDR3 length: 15 residues. Trimming pared 3 bases from V and 6 bases from J, leaving 19 bases between. CDR3 amino acids: CASSSSLGQTVEQYF. The CDR3 nucleotides are TGCGCCAGCAGCTCGTCGCTCGGACAGACCGTCGAGCAGTACTTC.

This sequence joins TRBV5-1 and TRBJ2-1; 8 bases map to TRBD2. The ends lost 4 bases at V and 5 bases at J; junction bases unmatched: 5. The length of the CDR3 is 14 residues. Germline V gene sequence: CDR1 SGHRS, CDR2 YFSETQ. The CDR3: CASSRGGTDNEQFF. The CDR3 DNA reads as TGCGCCAGCAGCCGCGGGGGGACCGACAATGAGCAGTTCTTC.

This chain uses TRBV20-1 with TRBJ1-2; 10 bases align to TRBD1. With V trimmed by 3 bases and J by 6 bases, 7 bases remained unmatched. Germline-derived CDR1 and CDR2 are DFQATT and SNEGSKA (reference sequence). The CDR3 covers 14 residues. In nucleotides, the CDR3 is TGCAGTGCTAGTTGGAGACAGGGGGCCCATGGCTACACCTTC. It yields the protein CSASWRQGAHGYTF.

The V gene is TRBV28, the J gene TRBJ2-7, with 11 bases fitting TRBD1. Germline V lookup: CDR1 MDHEN, CDR2 SYDVKM. V lost 5 bases and J lost 3; bases outside the gene matches: 3. This CDR3 contains 14 residues. The CDR3 region is CASSPGTGGYEQYF. Here the CDR3 DNA reads TGTGCCAGCAGTCCCGGGACAGGGGGCTACGAGCAGTACTTC.

In DNA form, the CDR3 reads TGTGCCAGCAGTGAATCGGCAGGGGTTAGTAGCACAGATACGCAGTATTTT. Translating gives CASSESAGVSSTDTQYF. The V call is TRBV25-1, the J call TRBJ2-3; perhaps TRBD1 as D (6 bases). Germline CDR1 is MGHDK and CDR2 is SYGVNS. The V end was cut by 1 base, the J end by 0 bases, with 14 bases between. The CDR3 totals 17 residues.

The V and J genes are TRBV27 and TRBJ2-3; D is perhaps TRBD2 (6 bases). The CDR3 spans 16 residues. The germline V gene has CDR1 MNHEY and CDR2 SMNVEV (reference sequence). The ends were cut back, 2 bases at V and 10 bases at J, with 22 bases in the middle. The CDR3: CASSLPPGVTGWAQYF. DNA of the CDR3: TGTGCCAGCAGTTTACCCCCGGGAGTGACGGGATGGGCGCAGTATTTT.